The 13 T cell receptor beta chains in this list originate from one sample, sequenced in a study of cytomegalovirus exposure and HLA in healthy donors. 13 Jbeta primers and 60 Vbeta primers were used for the PCR. Sequencing was performed with immunoSEQ multiplex PCR; in TCRdb, only in-frame clones are kept and a portion is missing. Seen here are some 63,000 clones, under 90% observed once, and the top ten hold roughly 4%. The sequencing sample was made of PBMCs. These TCRs come from a woman in her thirties or forties in good health and CMV-seronegative.

The V and J genes are TRBV29-1 and TRBJ2-1; perhaps TRBD2 as D (6 bases). V shed 6 bases and J shed 6 bases, with 12 bases lying between them. Germline CDR1 and CDR2: SQVTM and ANQGSEA. The CDR3 length is 12 residues. CDR3 residues: CSVTSGANEQFF. DNA of the CDR3: TGCAGCGTCACTTCGGGAGCCAATGAGCAGTTCTTC.

This clone showed up just a few times. The rearrangement joins TRBV28 to TRBJ2-1, with 7 positions matching TRBD2. Germline lookup yields CDR1 MDHEN and CDR2 SYDVKM. CDR3 length: 17 residues. V shed 6 bases, J shed 4 bases, and the junction held 15 bases outside the gene matches. CDR3 nucleotides: TGTGCCAGCAGAAACCCCCAACCTAGCGGAACATACAATGAGCAGTTCTTC. This encodes CASRNPQPSGTYNEQFF.

This rearrangement joins TRBV4-2 to TRBJ1-1; the D gene is possibly TRBD1 (6 bases). V was trimmed by 1 base and J by 0 bases, leaving 9 bases between them. The CDR3 loop spans 15 amino acids. CDR1 is LGHNA and CDR2 is YNFKEQ in the germline V gene. CDR3 residues: CASSQAGTMNTEAFF. CDR3 nucleotides: TGTGCCAGCAGCCAAGCCGGGACAATGAACACTGAAGCTTTCTTT.

This clone was seen a few times. This chain connects TRBV9 to TRBJ2-7; a possible D gene is TRBD1 (7 bases). With 0 bases removed from V and 0 bases from J, the gap between germline ends came to 13 bases. This CDR3 is built from 16 residues. Germline V gene sequence: CDR1 SGDLS, CDR2 YYNGEE. The CDR3 region has the DNA TGTGCCAGCAGCGTAGCAGGGGGGTCAAGCTCCTACGAGCAGTACTTC. It is translated as CASSVAGGSSSYEQYF.

The chain uses TRBV7-2 and TRBJ2-1, with D possibly being TRBD2 (5 bases). Germline values: CDR1 SGHTA, CDR2 FQGNSA. V lost 4 bases to trimming and J lost 5 bases, with 12 bases between them. The CDR3 contains 14 residues. The CDR3 DNA reads TGTGCCAGCAGCTATTGGACTCGGAACAATGAGCAGTTCTTC. Its protein product is CASSYWTRNNEQFF.

This sequence joins TRBV7-6 and TRBJ2-7; 12 bases are shared with TRBD2. V was pared by 5 bases and J by 2 bases, with 22 bases of the junction left unmatched. The CDR3 spans 21 residues. Germline V gene sequence: CDR1 SGHVS, CDR2 FNYEAQ. Here the CDR3 DNA reads TGTGCCAGCAGCGTCTTACCCCCCGGGACTAGCGGGCCACCAAGGGCCTACGAGCAGTACTTC. This translates into CASSVLPPGTSGPPRAYEQYF.

This clone was observed a few times. The chain carries TRBV4-2 and TRBJ2-3, with TRBD2 as a possible D gene (6 bases). Germline V CDR1 and CDR2: LGHNA, YNFKEQ. V lost 3 bases and J lost 6, with 16 bases in between. The CDR3 is 15 amino acids. CDR3 residues: CASSQMEGGRDTQYF. As DNA, the CDR3 is TGTGCCAGCAGCCAGATGGAGGGCGGGCGGGATACGCAGTATTTT.

V gene TRBV7-8 combines with J gene TRBJ2-2; 9 bases fit TRBD2. V shed 0 bases and J 2 bases; nucleotides not matched to a gene: 4. The CDR3 is 17 amino acids. Germline values: CDR1 SGHVS, CDR2 FQNEAQ. The CDR3 sequence is CASSLAVAGVNTGELFF. Written as DNA, the CDR3 is TGTGCCAGCAGCTTAGCGGTAGCGGGGGTAAACACCGGGGAGCTGTTTTTT.

By frequency in the sample, this clone is medium-sized. The V gene is TRBV27, the J gene TRBJ2-1; 7 bases agree with TRBD2. The V gene end was trimmed by 1 base and the J gene end by 10 bases; junction bases not matched to a gene: 4. The germline gives CDR1 MNHEY, CDR2 SMNVEV (reference sequence). CDR3 length: 13 amino acids. CDR3 DNA: TGTGCCAGCAGTTTATTGTCCGGGGGGGAGCAGTTCTTC. It translates to CASSLLSGGEQFF.

This chain uses TRBV28 with TRBJ2-7; 8 nucleotides agree with TRBD2. J was trimmed by 3 bases and V by 5 bases; bases with no gene match: 12. This CDR3 is 16 amino acids long. The germline V gene has CDR1 MDHEN and CDR2 SYDVKM. The CDR3 loop reads CASSPGGGPSIYEQYF. CDR3 sequence (DNA): TGTGCCAGCAGTCCCGGCGGGGGGCCTTCTATCTACGAGCAGTACTTC.

This clone has just a few counts. The chain recombines TRBV28 with TRBJ1-3; 9 bases map to TRBD1. Germline-derived CDR1 and CDR2 are MDHEN and SYDVKM. There are 14 residues in the CDR3. Trimming at V came to 4 bases and at J to 4 bases, leaving 2 bases not matched to a gene. CDR3 DNA sequence: TGTGCCAGCAGTTCAGGGACAGGGGGAAACACCATATATTTT. Translating gives CASSSGTGGNTIYF. Complete variable domain (other parts from reference TRBV28 and TRBJ1-3): DVKVTQSSRYLVKRTGEKVFLECVQDMDHENMFWYRQDPGLGLRLIYFSYDVKMKEKGDIPEGYSVSREKKERFSLILESASTNQTSMYLCASSSGTGGNTIYFGEGSWLTVV.

The chain links TRBV5-1 to TRBJ2-3; D not resolved. Germline values: CDR1 SGHRS, CDR2 YFSETQ. V lost 0 bases and J 4 bases, leaving 9 bases between the germline ends. The CDR3 is 14 residues long. CDR3 coding DNA: TGCGCCAGCAGCTTGGACAAACCTGCAGATACGCAGTATTTT. Its translation: CASSLDKPADTQYF. Together with reference TRBV5-1 and TRBJ2-3, the CDR3 gives the full variable domain: KAGVTQTPRYLIKTRGQQVTLSCSPISGHRSVSWYQQTPGQGLQFLFEYFSETQRNKGNFPGRFSGRQFSNSRSEMNVSTLELGDSALYLCASSLDKPADTQYFGPGTRLTVL.

This chain connects TRBV5-8 to TRBJ2-5, with TRBD1 matching over 9 bases. V shed 3 bases, J shed 5 bases, and the junction held 11 bases outside the gene matches. Looked up from germline, CDR1 is SGHTS and CDR2 is YDEGEE. There are 16 residues in the CDR3. The CDR3 DNA reads TGTGCCAGCAGCTCGGGCACAGGGGGCGTTAGGGAGACCCAGTACTTC. Protein: CASSSGTGGVRETQYF.